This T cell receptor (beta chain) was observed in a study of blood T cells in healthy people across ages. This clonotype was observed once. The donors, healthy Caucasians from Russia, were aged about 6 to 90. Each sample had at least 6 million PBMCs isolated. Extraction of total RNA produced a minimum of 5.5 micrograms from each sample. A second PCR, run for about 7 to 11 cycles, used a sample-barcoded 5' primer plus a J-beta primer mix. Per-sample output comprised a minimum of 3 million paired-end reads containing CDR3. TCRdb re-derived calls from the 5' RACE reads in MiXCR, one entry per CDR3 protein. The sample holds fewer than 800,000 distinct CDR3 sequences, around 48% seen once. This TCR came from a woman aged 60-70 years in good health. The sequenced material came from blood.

CDR3 sequence reads: CSVVGTGASNTEAFF. Here the CDR3 DNA reads TGCAGCGTTGTAGGGACAGGGGCTTCGAACACTGAAGCTTTCTTT. J is TRBJ1-1 and V is TRBV29-1; the match to TRBD1 covers 10 bases. Germline CDR1 SQVTM, CDR2 ANQGSEA. The CDR3 has 15 amino acids. Germline trimming cut 4 bases from V and 1 base from J; bases unmatched to any gene: 6.